The rows below give T cell receptor beta chains drawn from one sample of a study of T cells in Graves' hyperthyroidism and ophthalmopathy. Each CDR3 protein gets one entry after TCRdb re-called the multiplex PCR reads with MiXCR. Among approximately 630,000 distinct CDR3 sequences listed, about a sixth were seen once. What was sequenced was blood. Receptor source: a woman in her 30s with Graves' hyperthyroidism. Both conserved end residues are part of each CDR3. A D gene is named only where the DNA matches it firmly. The size field is filled for only some rows; it gives once, few, many or a size class.

v_gene	j_gene	d_gene	abundance	CDR3aa	CDR3nt
TRBV25-1	TRBJ1-2	TRBD1	many	CASSERTGTVYGYTF	TGTGCCAGCAGTGAGCGGACAGGGACGGTCTATGGCTACACCTTC
TRBV18	TRBJ1-5	NA	once	CASSPPGGARNQPQHF	TGTGCCAGCTCACCACCCGGGGGGGCACGCAATCAGCCCCAGCATTTT
TRBV19	TRBJ1-2	TRBD1	NA	CASSIDYWIGTEAYGYTF	TGTGCCAGTAGTATAGATTACTGGATCGGGACAGAGGCCTATGGCTACACCTTC
TRBV29-1	TRBJ2-5	TRBD1	many	CSVLTGEGETQYF	TGCAGCGTTTTGACAGGGGAAGGGGAGACCCAGTACTTC
TRBV6-1	TRBJ2-1	NA	many	CASMGISQSSYNEQFF	TGTGCCAGCATGGGGATTAGCCAAAGCTCCTACAATGAGCAGTTCTTC
TRBV28	TRBJ1-5	NA	NA	CASSLQGSPRPQHF	TGTGCCAGCAGTTTACAAGGGTCCCCACGGCCCCAGCATTTT
TRBV27	TRBJ2-3	NA	many	CASSLPNTQYF	TGTGCCAGCAGTTTGCCAAATACGCAGTATTTT
TRBV27	TRBJ2-6	NA	NA	CASSPTGAREAWGANVLTF	TGTGCCAGCAGTCCGACAGGGGCGCGGGAGGCGTGGGGGGCCAACGTCCTGACTTTC
TRBV24-1	TRBJ2-1	TRBD2	NA	CATSDARSGGDEQFF	TGTGCCACCAGTGATGCTAGGAGCGGGGGCGATGAGCAGTTCTTC
TRBV28	TRBJ2-6	TRBD2	few	CASSLLGPSGSGGANVLTF	TGTGCCAGCAGTTTATTGGGGCCTAGCGGGAGCGGTGGGGCCAACGTCCTGACTTTC
TRBV7-3	TRBJ2-7	NA	many	CASSLAPGVVGEQYF	TGTGCCAGCAGCTTGGCCCCCGGAGTGGTGGGCGAGCAGTACTTC
TRBV12-3/TRBV12-4	TRBJ1-5	NA	many	CASRTDRYSNQPQHF	TGTGCCAGCAGAACCGACAGATATAGCAATCAGCCCCAGCATTTT
TRBV28	TRBJ2-1	TRBD2	many	CASSFRGLAGNEQFF	TGTGCCAGCAGTTTTAGAGGACTAGCGGGTAATGAGCAGTTCTTC
TRBV19	TRBJ2-1	TRBD2	NA	CPTLASTSGTTNEQFF	TGTCCCACCCTCGCTTCGACTAGCGGCACCACCAATGAGCAGTTCTTC
TRBV5-5	TRBJ1-1	NA	NA	CASSPMNTPTGNTEAFF	TGTGCCAGCAGCCCGATGAATACTCCCACCGGGAACACTGAAGCTTTCTTT
TRBV4-1	TRBJ1-1	NA	few	CASSPGGAWTEAFF	TGCGCCAGCAGCCCGGGAGGGGCTTGGACTGAAGCTTTCTTT
TRBV6-1	TRBJ2-7	TRBD1	NA	CASSPPLGQGFHEQYF	TGTGCCAGCTCACCACCCCTGGGACAGGGATTCCACGAGCAGTACTTC